This T cell receptor beta chain was profiled in a study of control samples from healthy donors and cancer patients. Here immunoSEQ multiplex PCR was the method, and the copy in TCRdb shows in-frame clones only, minus some. Of fewer than 100,000 clones listed, roughly 88% are singletons. V was trimmed by 1 base and J by 6 bases, leaving 12 bases between them. The CDR3 totals 13 residues. Germline CDR1 reads GTSNPN; CDR2 reads SVGIG (reference sequence). This clone was recorded a few times. The chain combines TRBV30 with TRBJ1-2, with D hard to call. Material for sequencing was blood. The receptor comes from a woman in her 50s in good health. CDR3 sequence reads: CAWSGISGDGYTF. The CDR3 DNA sequence: TGTGCCTGGAGTGGTATATCTGGGGATGGCTACACCTTC. The full variable domain, with the rest looked up from reference TRBV30 and TRBJ1-2, is SQTIHQWPATLVQPVGSPLSLECTVEGTSNPNLYWYRQAAGRGLQLLFYSVGIGQISSEVPQNLSASRPQDRQFILSSKKLLLSDSGFYLCAWSGISGDGYTFGSGTRLTVV.